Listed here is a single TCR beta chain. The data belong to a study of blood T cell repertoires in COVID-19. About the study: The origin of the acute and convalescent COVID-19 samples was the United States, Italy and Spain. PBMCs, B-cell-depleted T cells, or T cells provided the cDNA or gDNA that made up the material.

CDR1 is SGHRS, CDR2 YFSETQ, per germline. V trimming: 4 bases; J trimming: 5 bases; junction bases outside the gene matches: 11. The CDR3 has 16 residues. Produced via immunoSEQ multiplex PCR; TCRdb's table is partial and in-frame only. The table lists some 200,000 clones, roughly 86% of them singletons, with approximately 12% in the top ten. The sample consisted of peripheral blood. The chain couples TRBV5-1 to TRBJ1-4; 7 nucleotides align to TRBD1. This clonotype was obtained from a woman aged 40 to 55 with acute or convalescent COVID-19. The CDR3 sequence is CASSPGTAGENEKLFF. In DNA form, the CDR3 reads TGCGCCAGCAGCCCCGGGACAGCAGGCGAAAATGAAAAACTGTTTTTT.